Shown below are 2 T cell receptor beta chains from a single sample sequenced in a study of cytomegalovirus exposure and HLA in healthy donors. Researchers ran the PCR with 60 Vbeta and 13 Jbeta primers. The data were produced by immunoSEQ multiplex PCR, yet TCRdb's version contains in-frame clones alone and is incomplete. The sample lists approximately 160,000 clones, about 83% occurring once. Sample: PBMCs. The receptors originated from a girl aged 10-17 years in good health and CMV-seropositive.

The rearrangement uses TRBV12-5 and TRBJ1-1; D perhaps matches TRBD1 (6 bases). The V gene lost 0 bases and the J gene lost 4 bases, with 18 bases spanning the gap. The CDR3 totals 17 residues. Per germline, CDR1 LGHNT and CDR2 FRNRAP. This chain's CDR3 is CASGLVLGGTMSTEAFF. CDR3 in DNA: TGTGCTAGTGGTTTGGTTTTGGGTGGGACAATGAGCACTGAAGCTTTCTTT.

CDR3 sequence reads: CASSVVENYGYTF. CDR3 DNA sequence: TGTGCCAGCAGCGTCGTTGAGAACTATGGCTACACCTTC. The chain has TRBV7-9 and TRBJ1-2; D is unclear. V lost 5 bases, J lost 2 bases, and 9 bases lay in between. The germline V gene has CDR1 SEHNR and CDR2 FQNEAQ (reference sequence). The CDR3 runs to 13 residues.